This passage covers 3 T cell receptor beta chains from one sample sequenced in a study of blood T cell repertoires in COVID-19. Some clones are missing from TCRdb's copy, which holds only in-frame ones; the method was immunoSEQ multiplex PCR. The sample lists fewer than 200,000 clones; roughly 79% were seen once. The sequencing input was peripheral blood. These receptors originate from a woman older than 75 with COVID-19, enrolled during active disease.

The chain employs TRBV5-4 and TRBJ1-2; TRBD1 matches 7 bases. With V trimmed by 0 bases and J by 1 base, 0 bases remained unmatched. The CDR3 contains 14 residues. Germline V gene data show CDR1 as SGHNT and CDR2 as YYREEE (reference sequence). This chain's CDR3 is CASSLAGGNYGYTF. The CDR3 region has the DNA TGTGCCAGCAGCTTGGCAGGGGGTAACTATGGCTACACCTTC.

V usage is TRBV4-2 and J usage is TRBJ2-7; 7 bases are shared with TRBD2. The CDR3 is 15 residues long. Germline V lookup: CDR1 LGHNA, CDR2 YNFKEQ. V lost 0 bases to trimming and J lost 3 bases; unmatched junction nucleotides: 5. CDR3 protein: CASSQDLGTIYEQYF. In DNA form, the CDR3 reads TGTGCCAGCAGCCAAGATCTGGGGACTATCTACGAGCAGTACTTC.

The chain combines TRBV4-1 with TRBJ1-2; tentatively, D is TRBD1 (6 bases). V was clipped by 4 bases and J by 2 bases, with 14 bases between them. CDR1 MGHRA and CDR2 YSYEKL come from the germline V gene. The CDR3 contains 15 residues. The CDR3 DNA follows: TGCGCCAGCAGCCCTGGACAGCATTTGAACTATGGCTACACCTTC. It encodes CASSPGQHLNYGYTF.